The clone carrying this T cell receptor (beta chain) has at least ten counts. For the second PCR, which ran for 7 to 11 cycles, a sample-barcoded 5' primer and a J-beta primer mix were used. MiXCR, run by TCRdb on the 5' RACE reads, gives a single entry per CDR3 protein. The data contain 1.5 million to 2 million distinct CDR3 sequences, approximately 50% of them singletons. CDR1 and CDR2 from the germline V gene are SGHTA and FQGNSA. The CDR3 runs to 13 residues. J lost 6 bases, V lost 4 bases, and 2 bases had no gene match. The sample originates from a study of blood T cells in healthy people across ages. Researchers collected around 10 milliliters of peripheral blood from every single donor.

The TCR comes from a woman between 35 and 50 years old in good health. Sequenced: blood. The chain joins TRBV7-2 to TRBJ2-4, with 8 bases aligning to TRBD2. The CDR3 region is CASSSLAGNIQYF. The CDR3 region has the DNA TGTGCCAGCAGCTCCCTAGCGGGAAACATTCAGTACTTC.